The clone carrying this T cell receptor beta chain was seen only a few times. Its antigen is unidentified. The data derive from a study of beta chain features in type 1 diabetes. There are 13 residues in the CDR3. V lost 8 bases to trimming and J lost 5 bases; unmatched junction nucleotides: 7. In germline, CDR1 is LNHDA, CDR2 SQIVND (reference sequence). The isolated RNA, all of it, was reverse transcribed, so expressed TCRB transcripts were what got sequenced. The table came from immunoSEQ multiplex PCR; TCRdb's copy has only in-frame clones and leaves some out. The table includes about 360,000 clones, roughly 12% detected once. Whole-study results and caveats: A closer apparent resemblance between naive, central memory and Treg TCRB repertoires was seen in patients than in healthy donors. Moderate yet significant TCRB CDR3 shortening was seen in Type 1 diabetes patients in all four CD4+ subsets. cDNA sequencing could over-represent cells with high TCR expression.

This TCR derives from a woman aged 18 to 35 with type 1 diabetes. Input material: naive CD4+ T cells from blood. The rearrangement joins TRBV19 to TRBJ2-5, with TRBD1 identical over 8 bases. The CDR3 region is CASGQGARETQYF. CDR3 nucleotides: TGTGCCAGTGGGCAGGGGGCCAGGGAGACCCAGTACTTC.